This T cell receptor beta chain was documented in a study of shared clonotypes between healthy human individuals. Measured with immunoSEQ multiplex PCR; TCRdb has only the in-frame clones, and not every one. The data hold some 2,000,000 clones, with under 97% observed a single time. Trimming cost V 1 base and J 7 bases, with 14 bases left between them. CDR1 GTSNPN and CDR2 SVGIG come from the germline V gene (reference sequence). The CDR3 is made up of 13 amino acids. The receptor's source is a man younger than 35 in good health. The chain has TRBV30 and TRBJ2-7; D uncertain. Sequencing used naive CD4+ T cells sorted from blood. Specified subset: CD45RA+ positively selected. The CDR3 nucleotides are TGTGCCTGGAGTGGTCTTCCCTTTGTGGAGCAGTACTTC. Encoded protein: CAWSGLPFVEQYF.